This T cell receptor beta chain was documented in a study of blood T cell repertoires in COVID-19. Background on the study: Acute-phase and convalescent COVID-19 samples originated in the United States, Italy and Spain. PBMCs, B-cell-depleted T cells, or T cells provided the cDNA or gDNA that made up the material.

Germline CDR1 reads GTSNPN; CDR2 reads SVGIG (reference sequence). The trim removed 2 bases at V and 6 bases at J, leaving 5 bases unmatched. This CDR3 contains 13 residues. Source study methods: Using reference gene primer amplification, nucleated cell counts were estimated. Profiled with immunoSEQ multiplex PCR; TCRdb holds only in-frame clones, not every one. The V and J calls and clone size come from that table; D and trimming were worked out from the DNA. The sample yields 60,000 to 90,000 clones, 75% to 90% seen once. This rearrangement joins TRBV30 to TRBJ1-2; 8 bases are shared with TRBD1. Input material: peripheral blood. This TCR was recovered from a human donor in a cohort sampled during active COVID-19. CDR3 nucleotides: TGTGCCTGGAGTCGGACAGGGTTCGATGGCTACACCTTC. It translates to CAWSRTGFDGYTF.